Below are 17 T cell receptor beta chains sequenced from a single sample in a study of technical replicates of blood from several donors. The assay was immunoSEQ multiplex PCR, and TCRdb's table has in-frame clones only and misses some. The table records tens of thousands of clones, roughly 89% of them present only once. Sequencing used T cells isolated from PBMCs. These receptors were obtained from a human donor in good health.

This chain links TRBV11-3 with TRBJ2-2; the match to TRBD2 covers 8 bases. CDR3 size: 17 residues. J was trimmed by 6 bases and V by 0 bases; bases with no gene match: 9. Germline loops: CDR1 SGHNT, CDR2 YENEEA. This chain's CDR3 is CASSLEVGAGVSGELFF. CDR3 coding DNA: TGTGCCAGCAGCTTAGAAGTAGGAGCGGGAGTATCCGGGGAGCTGTTTTTT. Drawing the rest from reference TRBV11-3 and TRBJ2-2, the complete variable domain is EAGVVQSPRYKIIEKKQPVAFWCNPISGHNTLYWYLQNLGQGPELLIRYENEEAVDDSQLPKDRFSAERLKGVDSTLKIQPAELGDSAVYLCASSLEVGAGVSGELFFGEGSRLTVL.

The gene calls are TRBV7-2 and TRBJ2-2, with a tentative D call TRBD2 (5 bases). Per the germline V gene, CDR1 is SGHTA and CDR2 is FQGNSA. Between the trimmed V and J ends, which lost 1 base and 0 bases, there was a span of 9 bases. The CDR3 is made up of 16 amino acids. The CDR3: CASSLGRVANTGELFF. The CDR3 coding sequence is TGTGCCAGCAGCTTAGGGCGGGTCGCGAACACCGGGGAGCTGTTTTTT.

The chain is built from TRBV5-4 and TRBJ1-1; D possibly corresponds to TRBD1 (6 bases). CDR1 and CDR2 from the germline V gene are SGHNT and YYREEE (reference sequence). The CDR3 is 12 residues long. Trimming shortened V by 4 bases and J by 6 bases, and 10 bases separated the two germline ends. CDR3 region: CASSGGTPEAFF. As DNA, the CDR3 is TGTGCCAGCAGCGGTGGGACACCTGAAGCTTTCTTT.

The chain recombines TRBV5-8 with TRBJ1-1; 7 bases map to TRBD1. This CDR3 spans 15 amino acids. Germline V lookup: CDR1 SGHTS, CDR2 YDEGEE. V lost 0 bases and J lost 4; bases outside the gene matches: 6. The CDR3 reads CASSLVFRGSTEAFF. The CDR3, as DNA: TGTGCCAGCAGCTTGGTTTTCAGGGGGAGCACTGAAGCTTTCTTT.

The chain employs TRBV19 and TRBJ1-4, with D maybe TRBD1 (5 bases). This CDR3 spans 16 amino acids. Trimming cost V 5 bases and J 0 bases, with 13 bases left between them. Germline CDR1 LNHDA, CDR2 SQIVND (reference sequence). CDR3 sequence reads: CASSVTAISTNEKLFF. DNA of the CDR3: TGTGCCAGTAGTGTGACAGCCATATCAACTAATGAAAAACTGTTTTTT.

The chain combines TRBV7-2 with TRBJ2-3, with 8 bases lining up with TRBD2. The CDR3 runs 15 residues. Looked up from germline, CDR1 is SGHTA and CDR2 is FQGNSA. V was clipped by 7 bases and J by 0 bases; unmatched bases: 6. CDR3: CASKLTSASTDTQYF. Here the CDR3 DNA reads TGTGCCAGCAAATTGACTAGCGCAAGCACAGATACGCAGTATTTT. Full variable domain (outside the CDR3, taken from reference TRBV7-2 and TRBJ2-3): GAGVSQSPSNKVTEKGKDVELRCDPISGHTALYWYRQSLGQGLEFLIYFQGNSAPDKSGLPSDRFSAERTGGSVSTLTIQRTQQEDSAVYLCASKLTSASTDTQYFGPGTRLTVL.

J is TRBJ2-7 and V is TRBV19, with 10 bases lining up with TRBD2. CDR1 is LNHDA and CDR2 is SQIVND in the germline V gene (reference sequence). Germline trimming cut 9 bases from V and 4 bases from J; bases unmatched to any gene: 9. There are 14 residues in the CDR3. CDR3: CASHSGRWSYEQYF. Here the CDR3 DNA reads TGTGCCAGCCATAGCGGGAGGTGGAGTTACGAGCAGTACTTC.

This chain uses TRBV5-5 with TRBJ2-7; D is perhaps TRBD2 (5 bases). In germline, CDR1 is SGHKS, CDR2 YYEKEE (reference sequence). The V end was cut by 2 bases, the J end by 0 bases, with 9 bases between. The CDR3 consists of 14 residues. The CDR3, as DNA: TGTGCCAGCAGCTTAATAGCGACCTCCTACGAGCAGTACTTC. It yields the protein CASSLIATSYEQYF.

V and J are TRBV5-4 and TRBJ2-2; TRBD2 aligns across 9 bases. Germline CDR1 reads SGHNT; CDR2 reads YYREEE (reference sequence). Trimming at V came to 4 bases and at J to 2 bases, leaving 6 bases not matched to a gene. The CDR3 contains 16 residues. CDR3 nucleotide sequence: TGTGCCAGCAGCCTCCCGGGACTAGCTAACACCGGGGAGCTGTTTTTT. This codes for CASSLPGLANTGELFF.

The rearrangement uses TRBV7-9 and TRBJ2-7; D might be TRBD2 (6 bases). Trimming took 5 bases from V and 2 from J, leaving 10 bases between them. The CDR3 is made up of 13 amino acids. CDR1 and CDR2 from the germline V gene are SEHNR and FQNEAQ (reference sequence). CDR3 in DNA: TGTGCCAGCAGCGCGGGACTCACCTACGAGCAGTACTTC. It codes for CASSAGLTYEQYF. The complete variable domain, with remaining parts taken from reference TRBV7-9 and TRBJ2-7, reads DTGVSQNPRHKITKRGQNVTFRCDPISEHNRLYWYRQTLGQGPEFLTYFQNEAQLEKSRLLSDRFSAERPKGSFSTLEIQRTEQGDSAMYLCASSAGLTYEQYFGPGTRLTVT.

The V and J genes are TRBV10-1 and TRBJ2-7; 10 bases are a match to TRBD2. The CDR3 extends over 14 amino acids. Germline V gene sequence: CDR1 WNHNN, CDR2 SYGVQD (reference sequence). The ends lost 3 bases at V and 6 bases at J; junction bases unmatched: 5. The CDR3 bases are TGCGCCAGCAGTGATGGGACTAGCGTAGCCGAGCAGTACTTC. Its protein is CASSDGTSVAEQYF.

This chain connects TRBV19 to TRBJ1-5; 7 positions agree with TRBD1. J lost 0 bases, V lost 3 bases, and 8 bases had no gene match. Per the germline V gene, CDR1 is LNHDA and CDR2 is SQIVND (reference sequence). The CDR3 length is 17 residues. Written as DNA, the CDR3 is TGTGCCAGTAGTATCGAGCCGGGACAGTATAGCAATCAGCCCCAGCATTTT. As protein: CASSIEPGQYSNQPQHF.

The count of this clone is one. The V and J genes are TRBV9 and TRBJ2-4, with 7 bases aligning to TRBD2. This CDR3 has 15 residues. Germline V gene data show CDR1 as SGDLS and CDR2 as YYNGEE. Germline trimming cut 3 bases from V and 0 bases from J; bases unmatched to any gene: 3. CDR3 region: CASSGSGLAKNIQYF. CDR3 nucleotide sequence: TGTGCCAGCAGCGGTAGCGGGTTAGCCAAAAACATTCAGTACTTC.

The CDR3 sequence is CASSPPGAGSTYEQYF. Here the CDR3 DNA reads TGTGCCAGCAGTCCCCCGGGAGCGGGAAGTACCTACGAGCAGTACTTC. The chain recombines TRBV28 with TRBJ2-7, with 7 bases lining up with TRBD2. The CDR3 length is 16 residues. The germline gives CDR1 MDHEN, CDR2 SYDVKM. J lost 2 bases, V lost 5 bases, and 12 bases had no gene match.

This chain uses TRBV9 with TRBJ2-1; 7 nucleotides agree with TRBD2. Germline V lookup: CDR1 SGDLS, CDR2 YYNGEE. CDR3 length equals 15 residues. Unmatched junction bases numbered 9, after V lost 0 bases and J lost 9 bases. CDR3 DNA sequence: TGTGCCAGCAGCGTAGGGGGCGGGAGAGTGTCTGAGCAGTTCTTC. Residues: CASSVGGGRVSEQFF.

The CDR3 region has the DNA TGCAGCATAGGACAGGGGTTCTACAATGAGCAGTTCTTC. Protein product: CSIGQGFYNEQFF. The rearrangement links TRBV29-1 to TRBJ2-1; 9 bases are a match to TRBD1. CDR1 and CDR2 from the germline V gene are SQVTM and ANQGSEA. The junction had 5 bases not matched to a gene; V was cut back by 8 bases and J by 3 bases. The CDR3 spans 13 residues.

This clone was seen a single time. CDR3 sequence reads: CASSPLSRSSTDTQYF. The DNA for the CDR3 is TGTGCCAGCAGCCCCCTAAGTCGGTCTAGCACAGATACGCAGTATTTT. V usage is TRBV9 and J usage is TRBJ2-3; D remains unclear. The CDR3 runs to 16 residues. V gave up 4 bases and J gave up 0 bases, with 15 bases separating them. Germline lookup yields CDR1 SGDLS and CDR2 YYNGEE.